This entry concerns a single T cell receptor (beta chain). Its antigen is unidentified. Primers included in the PCR were 60 Vbeta and 13 Jbeta primers. Only in-frame clones appear in the TCRdb table, and some are missing; sequencing was by immunoSEQ multiplex PCR. The table lists under 110,000 clones, over 70% of them singletons. CDR1 and CDR2 (germline): SEHNR, FQNEAQ (reference sequence). V was pared by 5 bases and J by 4 bases, with 5 bases of the junction left unmatched. The length of the CDR3 is 14 residues. This entry belongs to a study of cytomegalovirus exposure and HLA in healthy donors. Whole-study results and caveats: Accurate prediction of most subjects' HLA-A and HLA-B alleles from TCR beta sequences was reported. For TCR beta chains, V- and J-gene trimming was later linked to a missense DCLRE1C variant. A previous analysis found most TCR beta V segments productive roughly 90% or roughly 30% of the time.

Specimen: PBMCs. The chain links TRBV7-9 to TRBJ2-1; 7 nucleotides align to TRBD1. The sequence derives from a female donor in good health and CMV-seronegative. CDR3 nucleotides: TGTGCCAGCAGCCCCGACAGGGAATACAATGAGCAGTTCTTC. Translated: CASSPDREYNEQFF.